The 25 T cell receptor beta chains given below trace back to one sample, sequenced in a study of OX40 agonist ivuxolimab in advanced cancers. Data came from immunoSEQ multiplex PCR; TCRdb stores just in-frame clones and leaves some out. This sample has approximately 84,000 clones, with 90% to 95% found just once. This material consisted of CD4+ or CD8+ T cells sorted from blood, taken in a trial of the OX40 agonist ivuxolimab. The receptors stem from an adult with an advanced solid tumor such as melanoma, head and neck, liver or kidney cancer.

CDR3 amino acids: CASSLSPGGYGYTF. CDR3 nucleotides: TGTGCCAGCAGTTTATCCCCGGGGGGCTATGGCTACACCTTC. The V and J genes are TRBV27 and TRBJ1-2; D perhaps matches TRBD1 (5 bases). This CDR3 is built from 14 residues. The V end was cut by 0 bases, the J end by 4 bases, with 9 bases between. Germline lookup yields CDR1 MNHEY and CDR2 SMNVEV (reference sequence).

This clone has only one observation. The rearrangement uses TRBV10-3 and TRBJ2-7; 8 bases align to TRBD1. The CDR3 contains 16 residues. Germline lookup yields CDR1 ENHRY and CDR2 SYGVKD. V dropped 4 bases and J dropped 6; count of bases not matched to a gene: 14. The CDR3 DNA reads as TGTGCCATCAGTGCCCCGGGGACAGGCCCTCGGGGCGAGCAGTACTTC. Translating gives CAISAPGTGPRGEQYF.

This rearrangement joins TRBV9 to TRBJ2-3, with D possibly matching TRBD1 (5 bases). Trimming removed 3 bases at V and 6 bases at J, with 17 bases between. The CDR3 runs 15 residues. CDR1 SGDLS and CDR2 YYNGEE come from the germline V gene. The CDR3 nucleotides read TGTGCCAGCAGCGGGGGCCTGGCCGATGGTGATACGCAGTATTTT. Protein: CASSGGLADGDTQYF.

The chain carries TRBV4-1 and TRBJ2-7; 9 bases match TRBD2. CDR3 length: 15 residues. Germline V gene sequence: CDR1 MGHRA, CDR2 YSYEKL. V dropped 3 bases and J dropped 6; count of bases not matched to a gene: 9. CDR3 amino acids: CASSQASGAPLEQYF. The CDR3 bases are TGCGCCAGCAGCCAGGCTAGCGGGGCTCCTCTCGAGCAGTACTTC.

Only one count was recorded for this clone. The identical CDR3 is also encoded by other nucleotide sequences in the sample. The chain uses TRBV6-5 and TRBJ1-1; tentative D call: TRBD1 (6 bases). Germline loops: CDR1 MNHEY, CDR2 SVGAGI. V was clipped by 6 bases and J by 4 bases, with 9 bases between them. This CDR3 has 12 amino acids. CDR3 DNA sequence: TGTGCCAGCAGCCTCAGGGGCACTGAAGCTTTCTTT. Translated: CASSLRGTEAFF.

The chain is built from TRBV30 and TRBJ1-1, with D tentatively TRBD1 (5 bases). The V and J ends lost 0 bases and 0 bases respectively, with 8 bases between them. The CDR3 covers 14 residues. In germline, CDR1 is GTSNPN, CDR2 SVGIG (reference sequence). The CDR3 protein is CAWSVGRVNTEAFF. The CDR3 region has the DNA TGTGCCTGGAGTGTAGGCAGGGTGAACACTGAAGCTTTCTTT.

The rearrangement uses TRBV30 and TRBJ2-5, with D perhaps being TRBD1 or TRBD2 (6 bases each). V lost 7 bases and J lost 1, with 19 bases in between. CDR1 and CDR2 (germline): GTSNPN, SVGIG (reference sequence). There are 15 residues in the CDR3. The CDR3 nucleotides are TGTGCCTTCCTCCCCGGGGGCGGGGTCCAAGAGACCCAGTACTTC. This encodes CAFLPGGGVQETQYF.

This chain connects TRBV5-8 to TRBJ2-7; either TRBD1 or TRBD2 may fit D (7 bases each). The CDR3 is 17 amino acids. Germline V gives CDR1 SGHTS, CDR2 YDEGEE. Trimming removed 1 base at V and 4 bases at J, with 21 bases between. The CDR3 here is CASSLQGEGRRGYEQYF. The CDR3 DNA reads as TGTGCCAGCAGCTTGCAAGGGGAGGGCCGCAGGGGGTACGAGCAGTACTTC.

The CDR3 DNA reads TGTGCCACCAGCAGTCCCGGGAGGGCCAATGAGCAGTTCTTC. Residues: CATSSPGRANEQFF. This chain joins TRBV15 and TRBJ2-1; 8 bases fit TRBD2. V lost 3 bases, J lost 6 bases, and 4 bases stayed unmatched. Germline V gene sequence: CDR1 LNHNV, CDR2 YYDKDF (reference sequence). This CDR3 is 14 amino acids long.

V usage is TRBV12-5 and J usage is TRBJ1-1; unclear D gene. The CDR3 is 13 residues long. Trimming cost V 2 bases and J 2 bases, with 6 bases left between them. Germline CDR1 reads LGHNT; CDR2 reads FRNRAP. CDR3 bases: TGTGCTAGTGGTTTGTCAGTAAACACTGAAGCTTTCTTT. It encodes CASGLSVNTEAFF.

This sequence joins TRBV6-5 and TRBJ2-1, with TRBD2 matching over 9 bases. This CDR3 is built from 14 residues. Trimming cost V 7 bases and J 7 bases; bases outside gene matches: 8. The V gene's germline CDR1 is MNHEY and CDR2 SVGAGI. DNA of the CDR3: TGTGCCAGCAACTTAGCGGGAGTCCCTAATGAGCAGTTCTTC. It codes for CASNLAGVPNEQFF.

This chain links TRBV6-5 with TRBJ1-2; weak D call: TRBD1 (6 bases). The CDR3 is 12 amino acids. V dropped 5 bases and J dropped 7 bases, with 11 bases sitting between them. In germline, CDR1 is MNHEY, CDR2 SVGAGI. CDR3: CASSPDRLGYTF. CDR3 in DNA: TGTGCCAGCAGTCCAGACAGGCTTGGCTACACCTTC.

The chain combines TRBV18 with TRBJ2-7; D is ambiguous. V was cut by 2 bases and J by 2 bases, with 16 bases left in between. Germline V gives CDR1 KGHSH, CDR2 LQKENI. This CDR3 has 16 amino acids. The CDR3 coding sequence is TGTGCCAGCTCACCAGGTTTGACACGGGCTCCCTACGAGCAGTACTTC. Translation: CASSPGLTRAPYEQYF.

The rearrangement uses TRBV5-1 and TRBJ2-1; D unresolved. The CDR3 totals 13 residues. Between the trimmed V and J ends, which lost 7 bases and 4 bases, there was a span of 12 bases. CDR1 is SGHRS and CDR2 is YFSETQ in the germline V gene. The CDR3 region has the DNA TGCGCCAGCGGGTTAGATAGGTACAATGAGCAGTTCTTC. This gives the protein CASGLDRYNEQFF.

The chain links TRBV27 to TRBJ2-2, with unresolved D. From germline, CDR1 is MNHEY and CDR2 SMNVEV (reference sequence). The CDR3 runs 13 residues. V was pared by 6 bases and J by 3 bases, with 8 bases between. CDR3 DNA sequence: TGTGCCAGCAGATCGGTGGACACCGGGGAGCTGTTTTTT. Translating it yields CASRSVDTGELFF.

V is TRBV27 and J is TRBJ1-4; TRBD1 is a possible D gene (5 bases). Trimming shortened V by 5 bases and J by 0 bases, and 10 bases separated the two germline ends. The CDR3 consists of 15 residues. Germline CDR1 MNHEY, CDR2 SMNVEV (reference sequence). The CDR3 is CASSPGTATNEKLFF. CDR3 coding DNA: TGTGCCAGCAGTCCCGGGACGGCAACTAATGAAAAACTGTTTTTT.

This chain joins TRBV5-4 and TRBJ2-7, with 7 bases that match TRBD1. The germline gives CDR1 SGHNT, CDR2 YYREEE (reference sequence). V dropped 2 bases and J dropped 4; count of bases not matched to a gene: 9. The CDR3 runs 15 residues. CDR3 nucleotides: TGTGCCAGCAGCTTCTCCGGGACAGATTGGTACGAGCAGTACTTC. It yields the protein CASSFSGTDWYEQYF. The variable domain in full, with the rest retrieved from reference TRBV5-4 and TRBJ2-7, is ETGVTQSPTHLIKTRGQQVTLRCSSQSGHNTVSWYQQALGQGPQFIFQYYREEENGRGNFPPRFSGLQFPNYSSELNVNALELDDSALYLCASSFSGTDWYEQYFGPGTRLTVT.

The chain employs TRBV5-1 and TRBJ2-3; D is ambiguous. V was cut by 0 bases and J by 2 bases, with 10 bases left in between. Germline-derived CDR1 and CDR2 are SGHRS and YFSETQ. CDR3 size: 15 residues. The CDR3 sequence is CASSLGDLFTDTQYF. CDR3 in DNA: TGCGCCAGCAGCTTGGGGGATCTCTTCACAGATACGCAGTATTTT.

The chain employs TRBV7-8 and TRBJ1-4; possibly TRBD1 for D (6 bases). Trimming left V 6 bases short and J 6 bases short, with 14 bases between. This CDR3 has 14 amino acids. The germline V gene has CDR1 SGHVS and CDR2 FQNEAQ. CDR3 amino acids: CASSLQGSDEKLFF. CDR3 sequence (DNA): TGTGCCAGCAGTTTACAGGGATCGGATGAAAAACTGTTTTTT.

This rearrangement joins TRBV7-2 to TRBJ2-7, with 10 positions matching TRBD1. The CDR3 runs 15 residues. Germline V gives CDR1 SGHTA, CDR2 FQGNSA. V was pared by 5 bases and J by 4 bases, with 8 bases of the junction left unmatched. As DNA, the CDR3 is TGTGCCAGCAGCACGGGACAGGGGATTTTATACGAGCAGTACTTC. This translates into CASSTGQGILYEQYF.

The DNA of the CDR3 is TGCGCCAGCAGCCAAGTTCCCTGGAATGAAAAACTGTTTTTT. It yields the protein CASSQVPWNEKLFF. The chain couples TRBV4-1 to TRBJ1-4, with D uncertain. The CDR3 has 14 residues. Trimming shortened V by 1 base and J by 5 bases, and 8 bases separated the two germline ends. The V gene's germline CDR1 is MGHRA and CDR2 YSYEKL.

J is TRBJ1-1 and V is TRBV6-5, with TRBD1 matching over 7 bases. From germline, CDR1 is MNHEY and CDR2 SVGAGI. The V and J ends lost 6 bases and 1 base, in that order; junction bases with no gene match: 5. The CDR3 loop spans 14 amino acids. The DNA of the CDR3 is TGTGCCAGCAGGAGGGGGCGGCGGAACACTGAAGCTTTCTTT. Amino acid sequence: CASRRGRRNTEAFF.

J is TRBJ1-5 and V is TRBV5-8; unclear D gene. The germline V and J ends were trimmed by 0 bases and 0 bases, with 10 bases remaining between them. The CDR3 totals 16 residues. Germline-derived CDR1 and CDR2 are SGHTS and YDEGEE. CDR3 sequence: CASSLGQSYSNQPQHF. The CDR3 coding sequence is TGTGCCAGCAGCTTGGGGCAGAGCTATAGCAATCAGCCCCAGCATTTT.

The chain recombines TRBV30 with TRBJ1-1; maybe TRBD1 (6 bases). Trimming cost V 5 bases and J 1 base, with 11 bases left between them. Germline lookup yields CDR1 GTSNPN and CDR2 SVGIG (reference sequence). This CDR3 has 13 amino acids. Here the CDR3 reads CAWVGAGNTEAFF. CDR3 nucleotide sequence: TGTGCCTGGGTGGGGGCCGGGAACACTGAAGCTTTCTTT.

Comment on this clone: The junction departs from the called germline gene at one end, perhaps through a read error. V and J are TRBV4-3 and TRBJ2-5; 8 bases map to TRBD1. The V gene's germline CDR1 is LGHNA and CDR2 YSLEER. The CDR3 length is 14 residues. The CDR3 reads CASSPSDREETQYF. Written as DNA, the CDR3 is TGCGCCAGCAGCCCCTCGGACAGGGAAGAGACTCAGTACTTC.